Listed below are T cell receptor beta chains from one sample, sequenced in a study of T cells in Graves' hyperthyroidism and ophthalmopathy. MiXCR was run by TCRdb on the multiplex PCR reads, yielding one entry per CDR3 protein. The table has approximately 700,000 distinct CDR3 sequences, about a sixth seen once. The sample taken for sequencing was blood. All receptors derive from a man aged 18 to 30 with Graves' hyperthyroidism. Both conserved end residues are part of each CDR3. D genes are given only for firm matches. Expanded clones get a size class; other rows say once, few or many, or leave the size out.

abundance: NA; j_gene: TRBJ1-2; d_gene: NA; v_gene: TRBV7-3; CDR3nt: TGTGCCAGCAGCCCAGGACGGGGGAATGGCTACACCTTC; CDR3aa: CASSPGRGNGYTF
abundance: NA; j_gene: TRBJ2-1; d_gene: NA; v_gene: TRBV5-4; CDR3nt: TGTGCCAGCAGCTTGCCCCTCCCCCAGCCCTCCAATGAGCAGTTCTTC; CDR3aa: CASSLPLPQPSNEQFF
abundance: NA; j_gene: TRBJ2-6; d_gene: TRBD2; v_gene: TRBV28; CDR3nt: TGTGCCAGCAGTTTGATACTAGCGGGATACTCCTCTGGGGCCAACGTCCTGACTTTC; CDR3aa: CASSLILAGYSSGANVLTF
abundance: NA; j_gene: TRBJ1-1; d_gene: NA; v_gene: TRBV12-3/TRBV12-4; CDR3nt: TGTGCCAGCAGTTTACAATGGGGGTTAGGGAACACTGAAGCTTTCTTT; CDR3aa: CASSLQWGLGNTEAFF
abundance: NA; j_gene: TRBJ2-1; d_gene: TRBD1; v_gene: TRBV5-8; CDR3nt: TGTGCCAGCAGCCCGGGGACAGGGGGTTTGTACAATGAGCAGTTCTTC; CDR3aa: CASSPGTGGLYNEQFF
abundance: NA; j_gene: TRBJ2-2; d_gene: TRBD2; v_gene: TRBV24-1; CDR3nt: TGTGCCACCAGTGATTCGGGACTAGCGGGAGTTGTCGGGGAGCTGTTTTTT; CDR3aa: CATSDSGLAGVVGELFF
abundance: NA; j_gene: TRBJ2-7; d_gene: NA; v_gene: TRBV28; CDR3nt: TGTGCCAGCAGTGGGGCCGACGAGCAGTACTTC; CDR3aa: CASSGADEQYF
abundance: few; j_gene: TRBJ2-1; d_gene: NA; v_gene: TRBV9; CDR3nt: TGTGCCAGCAGCGAAGGTTGGGGGGTCCTAAGTGCAGAAGTTGCGAGGCAGTTCTTC; CDR3aa: CASSEGWGVLSAEVARQFF
abundance: many; j_gene: TRBJ1-4; d_gene: TRBD1; v_gene: TRBV2; CDR3nt: TGTGCCAGCAGTGCCTTGACAGGGTCTAATGAAAAACTGTTTTTT; CDR3aa: CASSALTGSNEKLFF
abundance: few; j_gene: TRBJ1-3; d_gene: TRBD1; v_gene: TRBV28; CDR3nt: TGTGCCAGCAGTTCCCGGACAGGGACCTCTGGAAACACCATATATTTT; CDR3aa: CASSSRTGTSGNTIYF
abundance: NA; j_gene: TRBJ1-5; d_gene: TRBD1; v_gene: TRBV6-2/TRBV6-3; CDR3nt: TGTGCCAGCAGGAGAGGGACAGGGGATTATTTCAATCAGCCCCAGCATTTT; CDR3aa: CASRRGTGDYFNQPQHF
abundance: NA; j_gene: TRBJ2-1; d_gene: NA; v_gene: TRBV24-1; CDR3nt: TGTGCCACCAGTGAAAAGACAGAGCAGTTCTTC; CDR3aa: CATSEKTEQFF
abundance: NA; j_gene: TRBJ2-3; d_gene: TRBD2; v_gene: TRBV14; CDR3nt: TGTGCCAGCAGCCAAGGCGGGAGCCTCACAGATACGCAGTATTTT; CDR3aa: CASSQGGSLTDTQYF
abundance: many; j_gene: TRBJ1-1; d_gene: NA; v_gene: TRBV18; CDR3nt: TGTGCCAGCTCACCAGGCAGCGCTTCCACTGAAGCTTTCTTT; CDR3aa: CASSPGSASTEAFF
abundance: many; j_gene: TRBJ2-7; d_gene: TRBD2; v_gene: TRBV28; CDR3nt: TGTGCCAGCCCCCCTTCAGGACTAGCGGGACGCGAGCAGTACTTC; CDR3aa: CASPPSGLAGREQYF
abundance: few; j_gene: TRBJ2-1; d_gene: TRBD2; v_gene: TRBV7-9; CDR3nt: TGTGCCAGCAGCTCGTACCGACTAGCGGATGAGCAGTTCTTC; CDR3aa: CASSSYRLADEQFF
abundance: few; j_gene: TRBJ1-5; d_gene: TRBD1; v_gene: TRBV2; CDR3nt: TGTGCCAGCAGTGATCCGCAGGGGGCTTATAGCAATCAGCCCCAGCATTTT; CDR3aa: CASSDPQGAYSNQPQHF
abundance: NA; j_gene: TRBJ1-1; d_gene: NA; v_gene: TRBV3-1; CDR3nt: TGTGCCAGCAGCCAAGGGCGCTGGGACACTGAAGCTTTCTTT; CDR3aa: CASSQGRWDTEAFF
abundance: NA; j_gene: TRBJ1-5; d_gene: NA; v_gene: TRBV19; CDR3nt: TGTGCCAGTAGGACCCCCCCCGGGCGAGGCAATCAGCCCCAGCATTTT; CDR3aa: CASRTPPGRGNQPQHF
abundance: NA; j_gene: TRBJ2-1; d_gene: NA; v_gene: TRBV19; CDR3nt: TGTGCCAGTAGTAGCAAGCGGACAGTACGATCCTACAATGAGCAGTTCTTC; CDR3aa: CASSSKRTVRSYNEQFF
abundance: few; j_gene: TRBJ2-7; d_gene: TRBD2; v_gene: TRBV7-2; CDR3nt: TGTGCCAGCAGCTTATCGGGGGGACGAACCTACGAGCAGTACTTC; CDR3aa: CASSLSGGRTYEQYF
abundance: many; j_gene: TRBJ2-7; d_gene: NA; v_gene: TRBV7-9; CDR3nt: TGTGCCAGCAGCCGTTGGAACAGGGACTACGAGCAGTACTTC; CDR3aa: CASSRWNRDYEQYF
abundance: many; j_gene: TRBJ2-1; d_gene: NA; v_gene: TRBV11-3; CDR3nt: TGTGCCAGCAGCTTAGTTCAGGGGTCTGAGCAGTTCTTC; CDR3aa: CASSLVQGSEQFF
abundance: many; j_gene: TRBJ2-2; d_gene: NA; v_gene: TRBV11-3; CDR3nt: TGTGCCAGCAGCGAGACGGGCGTGGGGAACGGGGAGCTGTTTTTT; CDR3aa: CASSETGVGNGELFF
abundance: many; j_gene: TRBJ2-1; d_gene: NA; v_gene: TRBV28; CDR3nt: TGTGCCAGCACTTGGTTAAATGAGCAGTTCTTC; CDR3aa: CASTWLNEQFF
abundance: once; j_gene: TRBJ2-3; d_gene: TRBD1; v_gene: TRBV28; CDR3nt: TGTGCCAGCAGTTTACGCCAGGGGGCGCGGGGAGATACGCAGTATTTT; CDR3aa: CASSLRQGARGDTQYF
abundance: few; j_gene: TRBJ2-3; d_gene: TRBD1; v_gene: TRBV7-2; CDR3nt: TGTGCCAGCAGCTTAATTCGAGGGACAGGGGGCACAGATACGCAGTATTTT; CDR3aa: CASSLIRGTGGTDTQYF
abundance: many; j_gene: TRBJ2-1; d_gene: NA; v_gene: TRBV28; CDR3nt: TGTGCCAGCAGTTTAGGCGGAGCCGCCTACAATGAGCAGTTCTTC; CDR3aa: CASSLGGAAYNEQFF
abundance: few; j_gene: TRBJ2-6; d_gene: TRBD1; v_gene: TRBV5-1; CDR3nt: TGCGCCAGCAGGAAGGGGGCAGGGATAGTTGGGGCCAACGTCCTGACTTTC; CDR3aa: CASRKGAGIVGANVLTF
abundance: few; j_gene: TRBJ1-2; d_gene: TRBD1; v_gene: TRBV14; CDR3nt: TGTGCCAGCAGCCCCCGGGACAGGGGGCTTGGCTACACCTTC; CDR3aa: CASSPRDRGLGYTF
abundance: NA; j_gene: TRBJ2-1; d_gene: NA; v_gene: TRBV11-3; CDR3nt: TGTGCCAGCAGCTTAGTGGGAACACTAGCTTCCTACGAGCAGTTCTTC; CDR3aa: CASSLVGTLASYEQFF
abundance: few; j_gene: TRBJ2-1; d_gene: TRBD2; v_gene: TRBV24-1; CDR3nt: TGTGCCACCAGTGAGCCCGGACTAGCGGGGAGCTCCTACAATGAGCAGTTCTTC; CDR3aa: CATSEPGLAGSSYNEQFF
abundance: NA; j_gene: TRBJ2-7; d_gene: TRBD2; v_gene: TRBV5-4; CDR3nt: TGTGCCAGCAGTCCGAGGCGGGAGGGCGAGCAGTACTTC; CDR3aa: CASSPRREGEQYF
abundance: NA; j_gene: TRBJ1-2; d_gene: TRBD1; v_gene: TRBV6-1; CDR3nt: TGTGCCAGCAGTGTACAGGGGGCGCGAGGCTACACCTTC; CDR3aa: CASSVQGARGYTF
abundance: NA; j_gene: TRBJ2-7; d_gene: TRBD2; v_gene: TRBV20-1; CDR3nt: TGCAGTGCTAAATCCGGGACTAGCGACTCCTACGAGCAGTACTTC; CDR3aa: CSAKSGTSDSYEQYF
abundance: many; j_gene: TRBJ2-7; d_gene: NA; v_gene: TRBV28; CDR3nt: TGTGCCAGCAGTCCAACAAACACCTACGAGCAGTACTTC; CDR3aa: CASSPTNTYEQYF
abundance: few; j_gene: TRBJ2-5; d_gene: TRBD2; v_gene: TRBV7-9; CDR3nt: TGTGCCAGCCCCCCCCAGGGATCCGGGGGGGAGACCCAGTACTTC; CDR3aa: CASPPQGSGGETQYF
abundance: many; j_gene: TRBJ2-2; d_gene: TRBD1; v_gene: TRBV11-2; CDR3nt: TGTGCCAGCAGCTCCTATTTCCCGACCCACAGGGGGCTAACCGGGGAGCTGTTTTTT; CDR3aa: CASSSYFPTHRGLTGELFF
abundance: few; j_gene: TRBJ1-3; d_gene: NA; v_gene: TRBV19; CDR3nt: TGTGCCAGTAGCATCACGGTCGACGGGGACACCATATATTTT; CDR3aa: CASSITVDGDTIYF
abundance: NA; j_gene: TRBJ2-1; d_gene: TRBD2; v_gene: TRBV6-1; CDR3nt: TGTGCCAGCAACCGTTGGGCTAGCGGAGACAATGAGCAGTTCTTC; CDR3aa: CASNRWASGDNEQFF
abundance: NA; j_gene: TRBJ1-1; d_gene: TRBD1; v_gene: TRBV19; CDR3nt: TGTGCCCCCTCGCGACAGGGTAAGTCTGAAGCTTTCTTT; CDR3aa: CAPSRQGKSEAFF
abundance: many; j_gene: TRBJ2-1; d_gene: NA; v_gene: TRBV27; CDR3nt: TGTGCCAGCAGTTACCCCGGGGGTGAGCAGTTCTTC; CDR3aa: CASSYPGGEQFF
abundance: many; j_gene: TRBJ2-1; d_gene: NA; v_gene: TRBV7-2; CDR3nt: TGTGCCAGCAGCCCTGGTGCGACAGTCTACAATGAGCAGTTCTTC; CDR3aa: CASSPGATVYNEQFF
abundance: many; j_gene: TRBJ2-7; d_gene: NA; v_gene: TRBV11-3; CDR3nt: TGTGCCACGTACCCCCCGGGACGGTCAAGCGAGCAGTACTTC; CDR3aa: CATYPPGRSSEQYF
abundance: many; j_gene: TRBJ2-3; d_gene: NA; v_gene: TRBV3-1; CDR3nt: TGTGCCAGCAGCCAAGGTACTCCAGATACGCAGTATTTT; CDR3aa: CASSQGTPDTQYF
abundance: many; j_gene: TRBJ2-3; d_gene: TRBD2; v_gene: TRBV15; CDR3nt: TGTGCCACCAGGCGGCAGGGAGGGTCAAATACGCAGTATTTT; CDR3aa: CATRRQGGSNTQYF
abundance: few; j_gene: TRBJ2-2; d_gene: NA; v_gene: TRBV10-3; CDR3nt: TGTGCCATCAGCTCCACCAACAAGAACACCGGGGAGCTGTTTTTT; CDR3aa: CAISSTNKNTGELFF
abundance: few; j_gene: TRBJ2-1; d_gene: NA; v_gene: TRBV6-1; CDR3nt: TGTGCCAGCGCCGGGCTTCTCGACAATGAGCAGTTCTTC; CDR3aa: CASAGLLDNEQFF
abundance: once; j_gene: TRBJ1-1; d_gene: NA; v_gene: TRBV20-1; CDR3nt: TGCAGTGCTAGTAAAGGACGGGGTATCACTGAAGCTTTCTTT; CDR3aa: CSASKGRGITEAFF
abundance: NA; j_gene: TRBJ1-1; d_gene: TRBD1; v_gene: TRBV5-1; CDR3nt: TGCGCCAGCAGCTCTGGGACAGCAAACACTGAAGCTTTCTTT; CDR3aa: CASSSGTANTEAFF
abundance: few; j_gene: TRBJ1-2; d_gene: NA; v_gene: TRBV2; CDR3nt: TGTGCCAGCATGCTGAGTGGTTCGGGGAACTATGGCTACACCTTC; CDR3aa: CASMLSGSGNYGYTF
abundance: few; j_gene: TRBJ2-2; d_gene: NA; v_gene: TRBV2; CDR3nt: TGTGCCAGCAGTGAATTTTGGGGGACCGGGGAGCTGTTTTTT; CDR3aa: CASSEFWGTGELFF
abundance: few; j_gene: TRBJ2-7; d_gene: NA; v_gene: TRBV4-1; CDR3nt: TGCGCCAGCAGCGTATCATTCTCTAGCTCCTACGAGCAGTACTTC; CDR3aa: CASSVSFSSSYEQYF
abundance: few; j_gene: TRBJ2-3; d_gene: TRBD1; v_gene: TRBV25-1; CDR3nt: TGTGCCAGCAGTGAAGGGGGGACAGGAGCAGATACGCAGTATTTT; CDR3aa: CASSEGGTGADTQYF
abundance: few; j_gene: TRBJ2-5; d_gene: TRBD2; v_gene: TRBV6-1; CDR3nt: TGTGCCAGCACCCAACACAGCGGGAGGAACCAAGAGACCCAGTACTTC; CDR3aa: CASTQHSGRNQETQYF
abundance: few; j_gene: TRBJ2-7; d_gene: NA; v_gene: TRBV7-2; CDR3nt: TGTGCCAGCAGCTCGGTCGGCTACCCCTACGAGCAGTACTTC; CDR3aa: CASSSVGYPYEQYF